A single sample is the source of the 17 T cell receptor beta chains below, sequenced in a study of T-cell reconstitution after alpha-beta-depleted transplantation in children. Unique molecular identifiers were used in preparing the TCRbeta library. TCRdb processed the PCR reads anew with MiXCR; each CDR3 protein has one entry. The sample shows about 830,000 distinct CDR3 sequences, roughly 15% of them seen only once. Sequencing was performed on PBMCs, mostly from graft donor cells, taken 360 days after TCRalphabeta/CD19-depleted stem cell transplant. The receptor source for this set is a male patient aged 5 to 17 who had a stem cell transplant for acute lymphoblastic leukemia, so the T cells may come from the graft donor.

The chain links TRBV7-3 to TRBJ2-1, with D perhaps TRBD2 (6 bases). The germline CDR1 and CDR2 sequences are SGHTA and FQGTGA. The ends were cut back, 2 bases at V and 9 bases at J, with 14 bases in the middle. The CDR3 covers 14 residues. The CDR3 here is CASSLYPSDGEQFF. CDR3 nucleotide sequence: TGTGCCAGCAGCTTATATCCTAGCGATGGTGAGCAGTTCTTC.

This clonotype was counted a few times. V usage is TRBV20-1 and J usage is TRBJ2-1; D possibly corresponds to TRBD2 (6 bases). Germline V gene data show CDR1 as DFQATT and CDR2 as SNEGSKA (reference sequence). The V end lost 6 bases, the J end lost 0 bases, and 15 bases lay between the germline ends. The CDR3 covers 15 residues. CDR3 nucleotides: TGCAGTGCCCGGAGGGGACTCAGCTCCTACAATGAGCAGTTCTTC. Protein product: CSARRGLSSYNEQFF.

The chain links TRBV5-1 to TRBJ2-1; 12 positions match TRBD1. After removal of 2 bases from V and 8 bases from J, the junction contained 8 bases not matched to a gene. The CDR3 consists of 16 residues. Germline V gives CDR1 SGHRS, CDR2 YFSETQ. The CDR3 here is CASSLFPGQGAHEQFF. CDR3 DNA sequence: TGCGCCAGCAGCTTATTTCCGGGACAGGGGGCCCATGAGCAGTTCTTC.

This clonotype was counted between two and nine times. This rearrangement joins TRBV4-1 to TRBJ2-7; 7 bases agree with TRBD1. Looked up from germline, CDR1 is MGHRA and CDR2 is YSYEKL. Germline trimming cut 2 bases from V and 7 bases from J; bases unmatched to any gene: 8. The CDR3 sequence is 14 residues long. DNA for the CDR3: TGCGCCAGCAGCCAACCGGGACAGACAGGGGAGCAGTACTTC. It is translated as CASSQPGQTGEQYF.

This clonotype was observed at least ten times. V gene TRBV29-1 combines with J gene TRBJ1-1; no firm D call. The germline gives CDR1 SQVTM, CDR2 ANQGSEA. This CDR3 is 14 amino acids long. Trimming cost V 0 bases and J 0 bases, with 8 bases left between them. The CDR3 nucleotides are TGCAGCGTTGAAGAAACCGGGATGAACACTGAAGCTTTCTTT. Amino acid sequence: CSVEETGMNTEAFF.

In this sample, this clonotype turned up many times. This chain joins TRBV5-1 and TRBJ2-1, with D possibly being TRBD2 (7 bases). The CDR3 is made up of 14 amino acids. V lost 5 bases to trimming and J lost 7 bases, with 16 bases between them. Germline CDR1 reads SGHRS; CDR2 reads YFSETQ. The CDR3, as DNA: TGCGCCAGCAGTGGGGGGGCAAAGGAAAATGAGCAGTTCTTC. It encodes CASSGGAKENEQFF.

The V gene is TRBV7-9, the J gene TRBJ2-7; TRBD2 agrees at 10 bases. Germline loops: CDR1 SEHNR, CDR2 FQNEAQ (reference sequence). This CDR3 contains 15 residues. Trimming cost V 5 bases and J 4 bases; bases outside gene matches: 8. CDR3 nucleotides: TGTGCCAGCAGCGTTGCTAGCGGGAGTTTTTACGAGCAGTACTTC. This gives the protein CASSVASGSFYEQYF.

This clonotype was observed at least ten times. The genes are TRBV29-1 and TRBJ1-3; weak D call: TRBD1 (5 bases). CDR3 length: 14 amino acids. Trimming took 6 bases from V and 0 from J, leaving 12 bases between them. The V gene's germline CDR1 is SQVTM and CDR2 ANQGSEA. The CDR3 sequence: CSVRGTNSGNTIYF. CDR3 DNA: TGCAGCGTCCGCGGGACGAACTCTGGAAACACCATATATTTT.

This clonotype was seen a few times. The limits of the CDR3 on the DNA are not certain, so only TCRdb's listed CDR3 is given. This chain links TRBV20-1 with TRBJ2-7; TRBD2 reflects the table's D call only, with no check against the DNA. Germline CDR1 DFQATT, CDR2 SNEGSKA (reference sequence). The CDR3 is made up of 16 amino acids, end residues included. The CDR3 loop is CSTSGAVTLLSYEQYF.

The gene calls are TRBV20-1 and TRBJ1-1; D call uncertain. The V gene lost 4 bases and the J gene lost 3 bases, with 15 bases spanning the gap. CDR3 length: 14 amino acids. Germline assignment: CDR1 DFQATT and CDR2 SNEGSKA (reference sequence). Here the CDR3 DNA reads TGCAGTGCTATTTGGCGGGCAAGACACACTGAAGCTTTCTTT. It specifies CSAIWRARHTEAFF.

This chain uses TRBV11-2 with TRBJ2-1; D might be TRBD1 (6 bases). The CDR3 covers 14 residues. CDR1 and CDR2 (germline): SGHAT, FQNNGV. V was pared by 5 bases and J by 10 bases, with 18 bases between. CDR3 region: CASSSRQAQREQFF. CDR3 DNA: TGTGCCAGCAGCAGCCGACAGGCCCAGAGGGAGCAGTTCTTC.

This chain uses TRBV10-3 with TRBJ1-1; a weak D match, TRBD1 (5 bases). The CDR3 has 20 residues. CDR1 and CDR2 (germline): ENHRY, SYGVKD. V was clipped by 5 bases and J by 1 base, with 29 bases between them. The CDR3 loop is CAISSSLWVGELTPNTEAFF. The CDR3 nucleotides read TGTGCCATCAGTTCGTCCCTTTGGGTGGGGGAACTCACGCCGAACACTGAAGCTTTCTTT.

This chain uses TRBV20-1 with TRBJ1-2; no clear D. The CDR3 is made up of 15 amino acids. Trimming cost V 0 bases and J 8 bases, with 19 bases left between them. Germline CDR1 and CDR2: DFQATT and SNEGSKA (reference sequence). CDR3 amino acids: CSARDGTKASGGYTF. The CDR3 nucleotides read TGCAGTGCTAGAGATGGTACTAAGGCTTCGGGGGGCTACACCTTC.

V is TRBV2 and J is TRBJ2-7; D perhaps matches TRBD1 (5 bases). Germline V gene sequence: CDR1 SNHLY, CDR2 FYNNEI. The ends were cut back, 2 bases at V and 1 base at J, with 9 bases in the middle. The length of the CDR3 is 14 residues. The CDR3: CASSEQGHSYEQYF. The DNA of the CDR3 is TGTGCCAGCAGTGAACAGGGTCATTCCTACGAGCAGTACTTC.

The rearrangement links TRBV7-3 to TRBJ2-1, with a possible D match to TRBD2 (5 bases). V lost 1 base to trimming and J lost 3 bases, with 25 bases between them. Per the germline V gene, CDR1 is SGHTA and CDR2 is FQGTGA. The CDR3 has 20 amino acids. CDR3 sequence (DNA): TGTGCCAGCAGCTTAATTGTTTCGGAAGGGCGGGTCCTTAACTACAATGAGCAGTTCTTC. This gives the protein CASSLIVSEGRVLNYNEQFF.

This clonotype was counted between two and nine times. J is TRBJ2-7 and V is TRBV5-1; a weak D match, TRBD2 (6 bases). CDR1 is SGHRS and CDR2 is YFSETQ in the germline V gene. This CDR3 is 16 amino acids long. With 3 bases removed from V and 6 bases from J, the gap between germline ends came to 22 bases. CDR3 protein: CASSSHSGTRPVEQYF. DNA of the CDR3: TGCGCCAGCAGCTCACACTCCGGGACTCGCCCTGTCGAGCAGTACTTC.

This clonotype has more than one count but fewer than ten. This chain uses TRBV5-1 with TRBJ2-1, with D possibly matching TRBD2 (6 bases). Looked up from germline, CDR1 is SGHRS and CDR2 is YFSETQ. The CDR3 consists of 12 residues. With 4 bases removed from V and 10 bases from J, the gap between germline ends came to 12 bases. This chain's CDR3 is CASSTQRAEQFF. The CDR3 nucleotides read TGCGCCAGCAGCACCCAGCGGGCAGAGCAGTTCTTC.